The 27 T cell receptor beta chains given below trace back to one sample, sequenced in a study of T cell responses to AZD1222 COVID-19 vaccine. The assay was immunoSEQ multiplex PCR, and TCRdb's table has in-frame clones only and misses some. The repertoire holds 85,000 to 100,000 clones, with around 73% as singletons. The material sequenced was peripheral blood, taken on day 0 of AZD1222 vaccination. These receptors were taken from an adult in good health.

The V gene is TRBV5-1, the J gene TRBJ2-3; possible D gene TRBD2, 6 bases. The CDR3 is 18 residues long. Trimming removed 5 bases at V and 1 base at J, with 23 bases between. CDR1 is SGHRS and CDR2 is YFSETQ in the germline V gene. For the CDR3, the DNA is TGCGCCAGCAGTAATAGGAGGGAGGAAGGCGGAGGCACAGATACGCAGTATTTT. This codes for CASSNRREEGGGTDTQYF.

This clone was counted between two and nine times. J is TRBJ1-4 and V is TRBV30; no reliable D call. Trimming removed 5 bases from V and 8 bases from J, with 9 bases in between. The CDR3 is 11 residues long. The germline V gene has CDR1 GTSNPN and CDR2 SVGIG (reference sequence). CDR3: CAWGIREKLFF. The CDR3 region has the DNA TGTGCCTGGGGTATCAGAGAAAAACTGTTTTTT. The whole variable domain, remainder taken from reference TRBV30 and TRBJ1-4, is SQTIHQWPATLVQPVGSPLSLECTVEGTSNPNLYWYRQAAGRGLQLLFYSVGIGQISSEVPQNLSASRPQDRQFILSSKKLLLSDSGFYLCAWGIREKLFFGSGTQLSVL.

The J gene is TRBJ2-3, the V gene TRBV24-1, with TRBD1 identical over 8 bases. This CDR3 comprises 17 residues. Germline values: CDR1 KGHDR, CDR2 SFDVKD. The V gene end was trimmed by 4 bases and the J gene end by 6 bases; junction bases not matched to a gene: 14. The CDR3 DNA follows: TGTGCCACCAGTGACCCCGGGACAGGCGGTTGGGTTGATACGCAGTATTTT. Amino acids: CATSDPGTGGWVDTQYF.

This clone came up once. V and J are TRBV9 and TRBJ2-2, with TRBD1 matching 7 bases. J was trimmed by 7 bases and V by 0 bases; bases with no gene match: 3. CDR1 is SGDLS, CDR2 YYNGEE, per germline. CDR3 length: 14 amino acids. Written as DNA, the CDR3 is TGTGCCAGCAGCGTAGCTACAGGGGTCGGGGAGCTGTTTTTT. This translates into CASSVATGVGELFF.

This chain's CDR3 is CASSPASELNTEAFF. In DNA form, the CDR3 reads TGTGCCAGCAGTCCCGCGTCGGAGTTGAACACTGAAGCTTTCTTT. The chain employs TRBV28 and TRBJ1-1; no reliable D call. Trimming removed 5 bases from V and 0 bases from J, with 13 bases in between. CDR3 length: 15 residues. Germline values: CDR1 MDHEN, CDR2 SYDVKM.

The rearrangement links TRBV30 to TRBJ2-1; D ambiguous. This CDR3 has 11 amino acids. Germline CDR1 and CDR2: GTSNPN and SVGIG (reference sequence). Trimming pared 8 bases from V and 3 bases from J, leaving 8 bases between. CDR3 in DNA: TGTGCCCGGCGAGGCTACAATGAGCAGTTCTTC. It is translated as CARRGYNEQFF.

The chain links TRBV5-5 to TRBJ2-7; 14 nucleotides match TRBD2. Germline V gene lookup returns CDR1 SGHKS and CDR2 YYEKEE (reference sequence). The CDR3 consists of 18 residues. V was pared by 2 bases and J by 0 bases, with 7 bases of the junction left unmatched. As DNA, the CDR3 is TGTGCCAGCAGCTTAGCTTCCGGGACTAGCGGGAGCTCCTACGAGCAGTACTTC. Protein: CASSLASGTSGSSYEQYF.

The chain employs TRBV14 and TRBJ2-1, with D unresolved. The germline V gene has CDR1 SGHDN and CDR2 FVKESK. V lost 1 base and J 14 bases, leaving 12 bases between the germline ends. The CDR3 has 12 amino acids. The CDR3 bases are TGTGCCAGCAGCCAAGTCGAAGGGTCGAAGTTCTTC. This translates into CASSQVEGSKFF.

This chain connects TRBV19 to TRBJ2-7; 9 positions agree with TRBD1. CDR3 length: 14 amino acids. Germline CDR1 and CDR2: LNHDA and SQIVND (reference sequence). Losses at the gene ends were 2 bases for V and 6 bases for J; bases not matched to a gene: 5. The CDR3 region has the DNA TGTGCCAGTAGTATATTACAGGGGGCCGGCGAGCAGTACTTC. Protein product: CASSILQGAGEQYF.

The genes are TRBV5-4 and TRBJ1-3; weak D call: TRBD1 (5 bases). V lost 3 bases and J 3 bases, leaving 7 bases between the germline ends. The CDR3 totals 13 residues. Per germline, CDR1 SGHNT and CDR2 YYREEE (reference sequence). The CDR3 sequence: CASSWGFGNTIYF. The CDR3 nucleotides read TGTGCCAGCAGCTGGGGCTTTGGAAACACCATATATTTT. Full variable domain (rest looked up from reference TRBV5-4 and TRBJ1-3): ETGVTQSPTHLIKTRGQQVTLRCSSQSGHNTVSWYQQALGQGPQFIFQYYREEENGRGNFPPRFSGLQFPNYSSELNVNALELDDSALYLCASSWGFGNTIYFGEGSWLTVV.

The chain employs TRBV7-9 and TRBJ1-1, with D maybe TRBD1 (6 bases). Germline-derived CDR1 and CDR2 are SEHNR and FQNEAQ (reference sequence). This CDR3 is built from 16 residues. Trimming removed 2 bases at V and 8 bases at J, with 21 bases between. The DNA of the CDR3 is TGTGCCAGCAGCTTACCGAGGGGGTTTGGGACCTCGGAAGCTTTCTTT. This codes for CASSLPRGFGTSEAFF.

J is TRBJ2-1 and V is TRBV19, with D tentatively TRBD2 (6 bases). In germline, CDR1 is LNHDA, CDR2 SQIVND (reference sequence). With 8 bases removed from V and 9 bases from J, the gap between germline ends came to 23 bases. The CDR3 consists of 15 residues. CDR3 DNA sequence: TGTGCCAGTCAGAACGGGACTGGGGTTTTGGGTGAGCAGTTCTTC. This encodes CASQNGTGVLGEQFF.

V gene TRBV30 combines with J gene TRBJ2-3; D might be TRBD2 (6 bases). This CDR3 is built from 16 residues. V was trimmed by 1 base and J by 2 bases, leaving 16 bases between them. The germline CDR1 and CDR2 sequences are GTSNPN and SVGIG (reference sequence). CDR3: CAWSGGASEHTDTQYF. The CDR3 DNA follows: TGTGCCTGGAGTGGGGGCGCTAGCGAGCACACAGATACGCAGTATTTT.

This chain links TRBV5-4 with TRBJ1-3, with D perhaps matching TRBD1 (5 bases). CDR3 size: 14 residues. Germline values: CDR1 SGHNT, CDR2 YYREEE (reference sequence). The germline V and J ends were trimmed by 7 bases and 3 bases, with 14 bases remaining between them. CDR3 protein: CASSPQGVGNTIYF. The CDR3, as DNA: TGTGCCAGCTCTCCGCAGGGAGTTGGAAACACCATATATTTT. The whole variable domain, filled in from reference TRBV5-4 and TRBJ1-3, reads ETGVTQSPTHLIKTRGQQVTLRCSSQSGHNTVSWYQQALGQGPQFIFQYYREEENGRGNFPPRFSGLQFPNYSSELNVNALELDDSALYLCASSPQGVGNTIYFGEGSWLTVV.

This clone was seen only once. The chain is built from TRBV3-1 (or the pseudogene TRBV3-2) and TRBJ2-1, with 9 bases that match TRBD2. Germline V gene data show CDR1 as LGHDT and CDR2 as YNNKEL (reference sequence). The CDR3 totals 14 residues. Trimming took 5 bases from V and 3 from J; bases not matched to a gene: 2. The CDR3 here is CASSSTSGYNEQFF. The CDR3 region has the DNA TGTGCCAGCAGCTCGACTAGCGGCTACAATGAGCAGTTCTTC.

The CDR3 DNA reads as TGTCCCCCCCGCCACGACTCCACGGGGCTGTATTTT. It translates to CPPRHDSTGLYF. The V and J genes are TRBV11-2 and TRBJ2-3, with D perhaps given as TRBD1 or TRBD2 (5 bases each). Per the germline V gene, CDR1 is SGHAT and CDR2 is FQNNGV. This CDR3 is 12 amino acids long.

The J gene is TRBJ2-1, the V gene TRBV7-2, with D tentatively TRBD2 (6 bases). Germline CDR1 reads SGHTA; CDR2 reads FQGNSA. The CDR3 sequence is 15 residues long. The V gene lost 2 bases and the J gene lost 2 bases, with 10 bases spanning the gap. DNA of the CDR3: TGTGCCAGCAGCTTAACTAGCCGACCCTACAATGAGCAGTTCTTC. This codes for CASSLTSRPYNEQFF. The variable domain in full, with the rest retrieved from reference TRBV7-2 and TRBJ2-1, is GAGVSQSPSNKVTEKGKDVELRCDPISGHTALYWYRQSLGQGLEFLIYFQGNSAPDKSGLPSDRFSAERTGGSVSTLTIQRTQQEDSAVYLCASSLTSRPYNEQFFGPGTRLTVL.

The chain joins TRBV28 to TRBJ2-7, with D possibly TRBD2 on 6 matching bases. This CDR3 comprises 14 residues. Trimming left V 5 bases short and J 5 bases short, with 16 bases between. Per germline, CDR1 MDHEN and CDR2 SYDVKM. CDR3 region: CASSRGTLGDEQYF. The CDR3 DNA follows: TGTGCCAGCAGTCGCGGGACTCTTGGGGACGAGCAGTACTTC.

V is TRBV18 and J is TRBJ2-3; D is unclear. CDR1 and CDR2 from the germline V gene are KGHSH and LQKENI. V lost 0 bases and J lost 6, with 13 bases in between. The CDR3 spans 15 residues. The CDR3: CASSPPGSIADTQYF. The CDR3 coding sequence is TGTGCCAGCTCACCACCGGGGTCTATTGCCGATACGCAGTATTTT.

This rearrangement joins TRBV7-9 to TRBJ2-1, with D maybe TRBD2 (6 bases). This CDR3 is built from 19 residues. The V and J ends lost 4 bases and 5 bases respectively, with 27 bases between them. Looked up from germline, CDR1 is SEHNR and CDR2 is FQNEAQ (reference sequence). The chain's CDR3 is CASSYLLTSRGAVNNEQFF. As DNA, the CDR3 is TGTGCCAGCAGCTACCTTTTAACTAGCCGGGGCGCGGTGAACAATGAGCAGTTCTTC.

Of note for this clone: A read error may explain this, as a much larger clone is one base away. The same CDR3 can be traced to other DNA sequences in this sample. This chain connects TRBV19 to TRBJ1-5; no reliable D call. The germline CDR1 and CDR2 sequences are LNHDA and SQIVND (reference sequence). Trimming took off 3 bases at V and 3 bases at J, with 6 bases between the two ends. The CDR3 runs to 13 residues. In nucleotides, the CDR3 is TGTGCCAGTAGTATTGGAGTCAATCAGCCCCAGCATTTT. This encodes CASSIGVNQPQHF.

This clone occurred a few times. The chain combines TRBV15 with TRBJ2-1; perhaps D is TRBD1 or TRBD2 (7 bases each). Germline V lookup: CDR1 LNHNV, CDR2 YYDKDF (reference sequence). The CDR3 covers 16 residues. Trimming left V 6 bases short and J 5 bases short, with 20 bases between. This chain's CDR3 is CATSGGDSSKDNEQFF. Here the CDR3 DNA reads TGTGCCACCAGTGGGGGGGACAGTTCAAAAGACAATGAGCAGTTCTTC.

CDR3 region: CASSSQGADNEQFF. Written as DNA, the CDR3 is TGTGCCAGCAGCTCACAGGGGGCAGACAATGAGCAGTTCTTC. The J gene is TRBJ2-1, the V gene TRBV5-6; the match to TRBD1 covers 9 bases. Germline lookup yields CDR1 SGHDT and CDR2 YYEEEE. The CDR3 runs to 14 residues. Losses at the gene ends were 3 bases for V and 5 bases for J; bases not matched to a gene: 3.

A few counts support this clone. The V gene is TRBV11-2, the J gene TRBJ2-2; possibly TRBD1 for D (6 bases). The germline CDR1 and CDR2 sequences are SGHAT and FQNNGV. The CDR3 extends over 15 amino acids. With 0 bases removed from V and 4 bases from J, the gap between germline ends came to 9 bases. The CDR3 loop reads CASSLEAGATGELFF. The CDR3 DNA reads TGTGCCAGCAGCTTAGAGGCAGGGGCCACCGGGGAGCTGTTTTTT.

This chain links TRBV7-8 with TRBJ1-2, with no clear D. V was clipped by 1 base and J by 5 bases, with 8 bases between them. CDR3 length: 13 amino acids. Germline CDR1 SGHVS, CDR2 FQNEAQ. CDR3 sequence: CASSLDTIYGYTF. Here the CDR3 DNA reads TGTGCCAGCAGCTTAGACACCATTTATGGCTACACCTTC. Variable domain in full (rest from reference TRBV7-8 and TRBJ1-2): GAGVSQSPRYKVAKRGQDVALRCDPISGHVSLFWYQQALGQGPEFLTYFQNEAQLDKSGLPSDRFFAERPEGSVSTLKIQRTQQEDSAVYLCASSLDTIYGYTFGSGTRLTVV.

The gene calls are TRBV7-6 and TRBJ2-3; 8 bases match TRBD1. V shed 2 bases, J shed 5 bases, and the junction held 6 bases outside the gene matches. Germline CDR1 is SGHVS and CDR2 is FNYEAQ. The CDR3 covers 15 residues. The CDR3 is CASSLTTGVEDTQYF. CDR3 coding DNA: TGTGCCAGCAGCTTAACGACAGGGGTTGAAGATACGCAGTATTTT.

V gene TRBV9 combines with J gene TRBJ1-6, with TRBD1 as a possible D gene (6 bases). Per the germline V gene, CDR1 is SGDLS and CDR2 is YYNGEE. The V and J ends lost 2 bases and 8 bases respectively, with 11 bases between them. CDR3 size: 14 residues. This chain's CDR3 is CASSVRDTDSPLHF. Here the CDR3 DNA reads TGTGCCAGCAGCGTCCGGGACACTGATTCACCCCTCCACTTT.